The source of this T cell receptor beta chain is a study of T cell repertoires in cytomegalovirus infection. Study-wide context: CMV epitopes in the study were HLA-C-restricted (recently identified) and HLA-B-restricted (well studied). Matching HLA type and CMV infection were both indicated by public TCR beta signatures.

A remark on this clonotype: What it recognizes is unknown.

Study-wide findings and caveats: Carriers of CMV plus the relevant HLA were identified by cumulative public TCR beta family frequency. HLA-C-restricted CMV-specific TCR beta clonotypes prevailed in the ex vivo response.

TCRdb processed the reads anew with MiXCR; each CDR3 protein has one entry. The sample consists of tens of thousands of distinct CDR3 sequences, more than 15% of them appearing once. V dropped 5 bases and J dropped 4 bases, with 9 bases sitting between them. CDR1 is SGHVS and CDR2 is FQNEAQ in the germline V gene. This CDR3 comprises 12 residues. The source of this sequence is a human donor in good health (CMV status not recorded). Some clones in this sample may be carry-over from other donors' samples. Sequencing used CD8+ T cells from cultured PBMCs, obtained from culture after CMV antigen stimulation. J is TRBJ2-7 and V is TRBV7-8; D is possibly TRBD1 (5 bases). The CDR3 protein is CASSLTEYEQYF. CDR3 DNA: TGTGCCAGCAGCCTGACAGAATACGAGCAGTACTTC.